This T cell receptor (beta chain) came from a study of blood T cell repertoires in COVID-19. Looking at the study overall: From the United States, Italy and Spain came samples of acute and convalescent COVID-19.

In the authors' workflow: The assay estimated nucleated cells by amplifying reference gene primers. The data were produced by immunoSEQ multiplex PCR, yet TCRdb's version contains in-frame clones alone and is incomplete. That table is the source of V, J and clone size, and D and trimming were worked out from the DNA. The data contain under 350,000 clones, 80% to 90% of them singletons. Study members were between roughly 18 and 89 years old and lived in 24 US regions. Participants' own reports of clinical history determined their cohort assignment. The receptor's source is a middle-aged woman with acute COVID-19. The sample consisted of PBMCs or T cells enriched from blood (not recorded which).

The CDR3 spells CASSYSTSGGDTQYF. The DNA for the CDR3 is TGTGCCAGCAGTTACTCGACGTCTGGCGGAGATACGCAGTATTTT. The chain recombines TRBV6-2 or TRBV6-3 with TRBJ2-3, with unresolved D. The V gene's germline CDR1 is MNHEY and CDR2 SVGEGT. This CDR3 is 15 amino acids long. V was trimmed by 0 bases and J by 5 bases, leaving 12 bases between them.